This T cell receptor beta chain was documented in a study of cytomegalovirus exposure and HLA in healthy donors. The wider study: Unique TCRs from HLA-typed donors, 70 million to 85 million of them, were held in an early data release.

Findings of the study overall: A few chains linked to CMV were shown in vitro to be specific for CMV antigens. For most subjects, TCR beta sequences were reported to predict HLA-A and HLA-B alleles with accuracy.

It was with 60 Vbeta and 13 Jbeta primers that the PCR ran. Measured with immunoSEQ multiplex PCR; TCRdb has only the in-frame clones, and not every one. Of under 150,000 clones in the sample, about 80% are singletons; the top ten hold around 1.8%. This clone was counted between two and nine times. The antigen is not known. The V gene's germline CDR1 is SGHDT and CDR2 YYEEEE. With 3 bases clipped from V and 2 bases from J, the junction kept 2 bases outside the gene matches. CDR3 length: 14 amino acids. The TCR was taken from a woman between 45 and 60 years old in good health and CMV-seronegative. The sequenced material came from PBMCs. The chain carries TRBV5-6 and TRBJ2-5; TRBD1 aligns across 9 bases. Here the CDR3 reads CASSWGQGQETQYF. In nucleotides, the CDR3 is TGTGCCAGCAGCTGGGGACAGGGACAAGAGACCCAGTACTTC.